This entry lists 21 T cell receptor beta chains sequenced from one sample in a study of T cells in localized non-small cell lung cancer. Assay used: immunoSEQ multiplex PCR; TCRdb lists only in-frame clones, some missing. Of around 1,900 clones listed, 20% to 25% are singletons. Material: normal lung tissue next to the tumor, obtained before any cancer treatment. These receptors originate from a male donor at least 60 years old with stage I lung adenocarcinoma.

This clone was observed a few times. The genes are TRBV6-8 and TRBJ1-5; D gene unclear. This CDR3 has 14 residues. Trimming took 7 bases from V and 4 from J, leaving 14 bases between them. The V gene's germline CDR1 is MNHGY and CDR2 SAAAGT. The CDR3 protein is CASNEGNGNQPQHF. CDR3 DNA: TGTGCCAGCAATGAGGGAAACGGGAATCAGCCCCAGCATTTT.

The chain carries TRBV29-1 and TRBJ2-1; 7 positions agree with TRBD1. The trim removed 5 bases at V and 5 bases at J, leaving 3 bases unmatched. In germline, CDR1 is SQVTM, CDR2 ANQGSEA. The CDR3 spans 12 residues. The CDR3 nucleotides are TGCAGCGTTCACAGGGGTGACAATGAGCAGTTCTTC. Translating gives CSVHRGDNEQFF.

This clone was counted a few times. This rearrangement joins TRBV6-8 to TRBJ1-3, with unresolved D. Per the germline V gene, CDR1 is MNHGY and CDR2 is SAAAGT. The CDR3 has 13 amino acids. V was clipped by 5 bases and J by 8 bases, with 13 bases between them. In DNA form, the CDR3 reads TGTGCCAGCAGTGATGAGTTAGGGTACACCATATATTTT. It is translated as CASSDELGYTIYF.

The chain recombines TRBV30 with TRBJ2-3, with D hard to call. The ends were cut back, 3 bases at V and 12 bases at J, with 13 bases in the middle. Germline V CDR1 and CDR2: GTSNPN, SVGIG (reference sequence). The CDR3 runs 11 residues. This CDR3 is CAWRTGPVQYF. The DNA for the CDR3 is TGTGCCTGGAGGACCGGTCCCGTCCAGTATTTT.

This clone was counted a few times. V usage is TRBV11-3 and J usage is TRBJ1-6, with 8 positions matching TRBD1. The CDR3 is 15 residues long. Germline values: CDR1 SGHNT, CDR2 YENEEA. The ends lost 4 bases at V and 10 bases at J; junction bases unmatched: 9. The CDR3 is CASSWGQGAVSPLHF. CDR3 bases: TGTGCCAGCAGCTGGGGGCAGGGGGCGGTGTCACCCCTCCACTTT.

The gene calls are TRBV16 and TRBJ2-1; 7 bases map to TRBD2. Losses at the gene ends were 3 bases for V and 5 bases for J; bases not matched to a gene: 4. This CDR3 is built from 14 residues. The germline V gene has CDR1 KGHSY and CDR2 FQNENV. The CDR3 DNA reads as TGTGCCAGCAGCCACACTAGCGCAAACAATGAGCAGTTCTTC. Protein: CASSHTSANNEQFF.

This clone has only a few counts. At one end the junction does not follow the germline gene, possibly because of a read error. The chain has TRBV6-8 and TRBJ1-1; D may be TRBD1 (6 bases). The CDR3 length is 15 residues. CDR1 is MNHGY, CDR2 SAAAGT, per germline. CDR3 residues: CAISGDKGVNTEAFF. CDR3 in DNA: TGTGCCATCAGTGGGGACAAGGGGGTGAACACTGAAGCTTTCTTT.

The chain joins TRBV30 to TRBJ1-6, with D hard to call. Trimming cost V 4 bases and J 5 bases, with 12 bases left between them. The CDR3 runs to 14 residues. Germline CDR1 reads GTSNPN; CDR2 reads SVGIG (reference sequence). CDR3 bases: TGTGCCTGGATAGGGCAGAGTAATAATTCACCCCTCCACTTT. As protein: CAWIGQSNNSPLHF.

This clone is large within its sample. At one end the junction does not follow the germline gene, possibly because of a read error. The chain is built from TRBV6-8 and TRBJ1-2; tentatively, D is TRBD1 (5 bases). CDR3 length: 15 residues. Germline lookup yields CDR1 MNHGY and CDR2 SAAAGT. The CDR3 reads CAISGDATEGYGYTF. For the CDR3, the DNA is TGTGCCATCAGTGGAGACGCGACAGAGGGTTATGGCTACACCTTC.

The chain couples TRBV5-1 to TRBJ2-2; 7 nucleotides agree with TRBD1. Germline CDR1 SGHRS, CDR2 YFSETQ. This CDR3 spans 16 amino acids. V gave up 0 bases and J gave up 6 bases; unmatched junction bases: 8. DNA of the CDR3: TGCGCCAGCAGCTTGGAGGGGGCTCTGTTGTCCGGGGAGCTGTTTTTT. Translated: CASSLEGALLSGELFF.

The chain carries TRBV19 and TRBJ2-7; D not certain. The CDR3 has 12 amino acids. Germline-derived CDR1 and CDR2 are LNHDA and SQIVND (reference sequence). Trimming cost V 5 bases and J 2 bases, with 7 bases left between them. As DNA, the CDR3 is TGTGCCAGTAGTCCCTCCGCCTACGAGCAGTACTTC. Translation: CASSPSAYEQYF.

This chain uses TRBV6-8 with TRBJ2-7; 12 nucleotides line up with TRBD1. The germline V gene has CDR1 MNHGY and CDR2 SAAAGT. The CDR3 extends over 20 amino acids. After removal of 0 bases from V and 7 bases from J, the junction contained 19 bases not matched to a gene. CDR3 DNA sequence: TGTGCCAGCAGTTACTCGTTGGGACAGGGGGCTCAAGACCCCAGTGGTGAGCAGTACTTC. The encoded protein is CASSYSLGQGAQDPSGEQYF.

This CDR3 is CAWSVGSPSGANVLTF. DNA for the CDR3: TGTGCCTGGAGTGTTGGGTCCCCCTCTGGGGCCAACGTCCTGACTTTC. The chain carries TRBV30 and TRBJ2-6; D gene ambiguous. CDR3 size: 16 residues. Germline V lookup: CDR1 GTSNPN, CDR2 SVGIG (reference sequence). V was pared by 0 bases and J by 0 bases, with 9 bases between.

This clone came up a few times. The chain uses TRBV19 and TRBJ1-1; D remains unclear. Germline V gives CDR1 LNHDA, CDR2 SQIVND (reference sequence). The CDR3 consists of 16 residues. V shed 7 bases and J shed 4 bases, with 22 bases lying between them. CDR3 residues: CASTPLRLLQSTEAFF. In DNA, the CDR3 is TGTGCCAGTACGCCTCTAAGACTCTTACAGAGCACTGAAGCTTTCTTT.

This chain connects TRBV11-3 to TRBJ2-1, with no clear D. The CDR3 length is 14 residues. Germline loops: CDR1 SGHNT, CDR2 YENEEA. V shed 6 bases and J shed 7 bases, with 16 bases lying between them. In nucleotides, the CDR3 is TGTGCCAGCAGTCCCAAGGGAATGGGGAATGAGCAGTTCTTC. Translated: CASSPKGMGNEQFF.

V and J are TRBV9 and TRBJ2-5, with 9 bases lining up with TRBD1. The V gene end was trimmed by 0 bases and the J gene end by 2 bases; junction bases not matched to a gene: 5. Germline CDR1 reads SGDLS; CDR2 reads YYNGEE. This CDR3 has 16 amino acids. In nucleotides, the CDR3 is TGTGCCAGCAGCGTAGCGCCCGGGACAGGGCAAGAGACCCAGTACTTC. Its translation: CASSVAPGTGQETQYF.

A few counts support this clone. This chain's CDR3 is CASSPGLTNEKLFF. The CDR3 region has the DNA TGTGCCAGCAGCCCAGGGCTTACTAATGAAAAACTGTTTTTT. The chain joins TRBV16 to TRBJ1-4; D may be TRBD1 (5 bases). Germline V gives CDR1 KGHSY, CDR2 FQNENV. V was trimmed by 4 bases and J by 2 bases, leaving 8 bases between them. The CDR3 spans 14 residues.

The genes are TRBV30 and TRBJ2-5; TRBD1 or TRBD2 may be the D gene (5 bases each). V lost 3 bases and J lost 3, with 5 bases in between. CDR3 length: 11 amino acids. From germline, CDR1 is GTSNPN and CDR2 SVGIG (reference sequence). CDR3 sequence (DNA): TGTGCCTGGAGGGGGGAAGAGACCCAGTACTTC. Its protein is CAWRGEETQYF.

This clone was seen a handful of times. This sequence joins TRBV4-1 and TRBJ1-1; no clear D. Trimming left V 1 base short and J 5 bases short, with 11 bases between. CDR1 and CDR2 from the germline V gene are MGHRA and YSYEKL. The CDR3 extends over 14 amino acids. This CDR3 reads CASSQVGVRTEAFF. The CDR3 DNA reads TGCGCCAGCAGCCAAGTTGGGGTGAGGACTGAAGCTTTCTTT.

A few counts support this clone. The chain recombines TRBV11-3 with TRBJ2-7; 13 bases align to TRBD2. CDR1 is SGHNT, CDR2 YENEEA, per germline. Unmatched junction bases numbered 6, after V lost 7 bases and J lost 6 bases. This CDR3 contains 14 residues. The CDR3 loop reads CASTWGTSGTEQYF. CDR3 sequence (DNA): TGTGCCAGCACCTGGGGGACTAGCGGGACCGAGCAGTACTTC. Variable domain in full (rest from reference TRBV11-3 and TRBJ2-7): EAGVVQSPRYKIIEKKQPVAFWCNPISGHNTLYWYLQNLGQGPELLIRYENEEAVDDSQLPKDRFSAERLKGVDSTLKIQPAELGDSAVYLCASTWGTSGTEQYFGPGTRLTVT.

V gene TRBV5-1 combines with J gene TRBJ2-3, with 9 bases aligning to TRBD2. V lost 4 bases and J lost 0; bases outside the gene matches: 6. CDR1 and CDR2 (germline): SGHRS, YFSETQ. CDR3 length: 16 amino acids. The CDR3 loop reads CASSPSTSGSTDTQYF. CDR3 coding DNA: TGCGCCAGCAGCCCATCGACTAGCGGTAGCACAGATACGCAGTATTTT. Based on the CDR3 plus reference TRBV5-1 and TRBJ2-3, the full variable domain is KAGVTQTPRYLIKTRGQQVTLSCSPISGHRSVSWYQQTPGQGLQFLFEYFSETQRNKGNFPGRFSGRQFSNSRSEMNVSTLELGDSALYLCASSPSTSGSTDTQYFGPGTRLTVL.